This TCR beta chain was found in a study of T cells after yellow fever vaccination. Trimming at V came to 7 bases and at J to 4 bases, leaving 8 bases not matched to a gene. The CDR3 has 16 amino acids. This clonotype was seen many times. In TCRdb, the 5' RACE reads were re-called with MiXCR into one record per CDR3 protein. Of hundreds of thousands of distinct CDR3 sequences listed, about 14% are singletons. This chain links TRBV12-3 or TRBV12-4 with TRBJ2-4; 12 bases are a match to TRBD2. The sequenced sample was PBMCs, obtained on the day of the yellow fever booster vaccination. The receptor was derived from a man aged 25 to 45 who received the YFV17D yellow fever vaccine. Written as DNA, the CDR3 is TGTGCCAGCAACCCTAGCGGGAGGGTTAAGAAAAACATTCAGTACTTC. It specifies CASNPSGRVKKNIQYF.